This TCR beta chain was profiled in a study of T cell responses to AZD1222 COVID-19 vaccine. Study-wide points: Donors were mostly white British, more females; clonal diversity possibly underestimated.

V lost 4 bases and J lost 6, with 16 bases in between. The length of the CDR3 is 15 residues. Germline V gene lookup returns CDR1 MNHEY and CDR2 SVGEGT. Worth noting for this clone: What it binds is unknown.

The table came from immunoSEQ multiplex PCR; TCRdb's copy has only in-frame clones and leaves some out. Here the sample spans around 140,000 clones, 80% to 95% being singletons. The chain employs TRBV6-2 or TRBV6-3 and TRBJ2-1; no clear D. The sequenced sample was peripheral blood, obtained on day 0 of AZD1222 vaccination. This receptor was taken from an adult in good health. CDR3 DNA sequence: TGTGCCAGCAGTTCGATAGTTAAGACTCCCAATGAGCAGTTCTTC. This encodes CASSSIVKTPNEQFF.